Here is one TCR beta chain with its context. Its matching antigen is unknown. The sample is drawn from a study of early T cells in non-severe SARS-CoV-2 infection. About the study: Alpha and beta chains were unpaired, from unsorted whole-blood bulk RNA.

The library protocol tagged individual cDNA molecules with unique molecular identifiers. Each CDR3 protein gets one entry after TCRdb re-called the 5' RACE reads with MiXCR. The sample lists more than 45,000 distinct CDR3 sequences, 7.7% seen once, with approximately 3.1% in the top ten. The study's findings and limits: Lookups in VDJdb leaned toward anti-spike CD8 responses and missed private and CD4 specificities.

This CDR3 has 15 amino acids. CDR1 and CDR2 (germline): SGHAT, FQNNGV. Trimming cost V 3 bases and J 4 bases; bases outside gene matches: 3. The rearrangement uses TRBV11-2 and TRBJ2-5; 12 bases match TRBD2. This TCR came from an adult who was a healthcare worker with PCR-confirmed SARS-CoV-2 infection or an uninfected control (not recorded which). Sequencing was done on a sample of whole blood. This chain's CDR3 is CASSLLAGGLETQYF. CDR3 nucleotides: TGTGCCAGCAGCTTGCTAGCGGGAGGGTTAGAGACCCAGTACTTC. Based on the CDR3 plus reference TRBV11-2 and TRBJ2-5, the full variable domain is EAGVAQSPRYKIIEKRQSVAFWCNPISGHATLYWYQQILGQGPKLLIQFQNNGVVDDSQLPKDRFSAERLKGVDSTLKIQPAKLEDSAVYLCASSLLAGGLETQYFGPGTRLLVL.